This T cell receptor (beta chain) was profiled in a study of T cells in women clearing cervical HPV infection. In the study overall: Blood came at first lesion visit for cases, post-clearance for controls.

General observations from the study: TRBV6-7 abundance was lower in cases than controls (roughly 0.12% versus 0.15%).

Measured with immunoSEQ multiplex PCR; TCRdb has only the in-frame clones, and not every one. The sample table sets out about 31,000 clones. In the case of this clone: What it binds is unknown. The read finishes 3 residues shy of the CDR3 end, and the germline J gene is used to complete it.

After removal of 6 bases from V and 5 bases from J, the junction contained 5 bases not matched to a gene. The germline V gene encodes CDR1 DFQATT and CDR2 SNEGSKA (reference sequence). This CDR3 contains 12 residues. The V gene is TRBV20-1, the J gene TRBJ2-5, with 8 bases that match TRBD2. The sample was blood buffy coat. This TCR was recovered from a woman between 18 and 75 years old with a cervical HPV16 infection that either progressed to CIN3+ or cleared (not recorded which). The sequenced part of the CDR3 DNA is TGCAGTGCCCTCGGGGGGGGTGAGACC. Protein product: CSALGGGET. The complete CDR3 protein is CSALGGGETQYF.